What follows are 27 T cell receptor beta chains derived from one specimen sequenced in a study of T cell responses to AZD1222 COVID-19 vaccine. The repertoire was sequenced with immunoSEQ multiplex PCR; TCRdb's copy has only in-frame clones and lacks some. The repertoire holds some 110,000 clones, with around 91% as singletons. This material consisted of peripheral blood, taken on day 0 of AZD1222 vaccination. The receptors derive from an adult in good health.

This clone was seen a handful of times. The rearrangement links TRBV2 to TRBJ1-2, with 7 bases lining up with TRBD1. V lost 6 bases and J lost 8; bases outside the gene matches: 9. This CDR3 spans 13 amino acids. Germline V lookup: CDR1 SNHLY, CDR2 FYNNEI. Written as DNA, the CDR3 is TGTGCCAGCAGATCAACCACAGGGGTCGGCTACACCTTC. The encoded protein is CASRSTTGVGYTF.

V and J are TRBV25-1 and TRBJ2-1; D gene uncertain. The V gene lost 4 bases and the J gene lost 6 bases, with 1 base spanning the gap. The CDR3 sequence is 10 residues long. Looked up from germline, CDR1 is MGHDK and CDR2 is SYGVNS. CDR3 residues: CASSGNEQFF. The CDR3, as DNA: TGTGCCAGCAGTGGCAATGAGCAGTTCTTC.

The rearrangement joins TRBV2 to TRBJ1-3; a weak D match, TRBD1 (5 bases). This CDR3 comprises 14 residues. The V gene lost 6 bases and the J gene lost 4 bases, with 13 bases spanning the gap. Germline loops: CDR1 SNHLY, CDR2 FYNNEI. Written as DNA, the CDR3 is TGTGCCAGCAGGATGGTGGGGGACGGAAACACCATATATTTT. This gives the protein CASRMVGDGNTIYF.

The chain carries TRBV18 and TRBJ1-4; D might be TRBD1 (5 bases). Germline V CDR1 and CDR2: KGHSH, LQKENI. Trimming left V 1 base short and J 8 bases short, with 17 bases between. This CDR3 has 16 residues. The CDR3 DNA follows: TGTGCCAGCTCACCACTCTACGGACAAGAAAACGAAAAACTGTTTTTT. Amino acid sequence: CASSPLYGQENEKLFF.

The CDR3 nucleotides read TGTGCCAGCAGCGTAAGCGGGGCCTTTAGTTCCTTAGATGAGCAGTTCTTC. Amino acid sequence: CASSVSGAFSSLDEQFF. The chain employs TRBV9 and TRBJ2-1, with 7 nucleotides matching TRBD2. CDR1 is SGDLS and CDR2 is YYNGEE in the germline V gene. The CDR3 contains 17 residues. V was clipped by 1 base and J by 8 bases; unmatched bases: 15.

This clone was recorded only once. This sequence joins TRBV18 and TRBJ1-2; D gene ambiguous. The V end lost 0 bases, the J end lost 4 bases, and 15 bases lay between the germline ends. CDR1 is KGHSH, CDR2 LQKENI, per germline. This CDR3 contains 16 residues. CDR3 loop: CASSPPASGSIYGYTF. The DNA for the CDR3 is TGTGCCAGCTCACCACCGGCTTCGGGGAGTATCTATGGCTACACCTTC.

The genes are TRBV7-9 and TRBJ1-2; 7 bases align to TRBD1. The J segment lost 8 bases and the V segment lost 4 bases, leaving 10 bases of the junction unmatched. This CDR3 comprises 14 residues. Germline values: CDR1 SEHNR, CDR2 FQNEAQ (reference sequence). Here the CDR3 DNA reads TGTGCCAGCAGCTCACGACAGGGTTTGGACGGCTACACCTTC. It codes for CASSSRQGLDGYTF. Based on the CDR3 plus reference TRBV7-9 and TRBJ1-2, the full variable domain is DTGVSQNPRHKITKRGQNVTFRCDPISEHNRLYWYRQTLGQGPEFLTYFQNEAQLEKSRLLSDRFSAERPKGSFSTLEIQRTEQGDSAMYLCASSSRQGLDGYTFGSGTRLTVV.

This rearrangement joins TRBV10-3 to TRBJ2-5; 12 bases are a match to TRBD2. The CDR3 has 14 residues. Germline V gives CDR1 ENHRY, CDR2 SYGVKD. The trim removed 8 bases at V and 2 bases at J, leaving 3 bases unmatched. The CDR3 here is CAIGTSGPQETQYF. The CDR3 DNA is TGTGCCATCGGGACTAGCGGGCCTCAAGAGACCCAGTACTTC.

The genes are TRBV6-1 and TRBJ2-1, with D unclear. CDR3 size: 15 residues. The V end was cut by 3 bases, the J end by 4 bases, with 13 bases between. From germline, CDR1 is MNHNS and CDR2 SASEGT. The CDR3 DNA is TGTGCCAGCAGTGACGGACCTCTCGGGTACAATGAGCAGTTCTTC. It yields the protein CASSDGPLGYNEQFF.

This clone was counted a few times. The chain joins TRBV7-6 to TRBJ1-3, with D unclear. V was shortened by 5 bases and J by 0 bases, with 14 bases between the two germline ends. CDR1 and CDR2 (germline): SGHVS, FNYEAQ. This CDR3 contains 16 residues. Here the CDR3 reads CASSPTGRSSGNTIYF. In nucleotides, the CDR3 is TGTGCCAGCAGCCCTACCGGACGGAGCTCTGGAAACACCATATATTTT.

The chain couples TRBV19 to TRBJ1-6; TRBD1 aligns across 7 bases. CDR3 length: 14 amino acids. Germline V gene data show CDR1 as LNHDA and CDR2 as SQIVND (reference sequence). V trimming: 10 bases; J trimming: 7 bases; junction bases outside the gene matches: 10. The CDR3 bases are TGTGCCATCTCGACAGGGAGGCCGAATTCACCCCTCCACTTT. This gives the protein CAISTGRPNSPLHF.

The rearrangement uses TRBV6-6 and TRBJ2-5; perhaps TRBD2 as D (7 bases). This CDR3 has 16 amino acids. The V end lost 2 bases, the J end lost 5 bases, and 18 bases lay between the germline ends. Germline V gene lookup returns CDR1 MNHNY and CDR2 SVGAGI (reference sequence). The CDR3 DNA sequence: TGTGCCAGCAGTTACGGGGGGGGGCGCACATTGGAGACCCAGTACTTC. The encoded protein is CASSYGGGRTLETQYF.

This clone has a single count. The chain links TRBV6-5 to TRBJ2-3; 9 bases fit TRBD2. The CDR3 consists of 15 residues. Trimming took 6 bases from V and 4 from J; bases not matched to a gene: 8. The germline gives CDR1 MNHEY, CDR2 SVGAGI. Written as DNA, the CDR3 is TGTGCCAGCAGCGGCGGGAGGGGACCCCCAGATACGCAGTATTTT. Protein: CASSGGRGPPDTQYF.

The genes are TRBV6-1 and TRBJ1-6, with D maybe TRBD1 (6 bases). The CDR3 runs 14 residues. V dropped 5 bases and J dropped 13 bases, with 18 bases sitting between them. Germline V gene lookup returns CDR1 MNHNS and CDR2 SASEGT. The CDR3 DNA sequence: TGTGCCAGCAGTATCCAGGGGTCCCTTTCCCCCCTCCACTTT. Protein sequence: CASSIQGSLSPLHF.

The CDR3 DNA sequence: TGTGCCAGCAGCTTAGCCACAAGGCACTCTGGAAACACCATATATTTT. Translated, it gives CASSLATRHSGNTIYF. This rearrangement joins TRBV7-6 to TRBJ1-3; unclear D gene. Trimming removed 0 bases from V and 0 bases from J, with 9 bases in between. The CDR3 contains 16 residues. Germline assignment: CDR1 SGHVS and CDR2 FNYEAQ.

This clone occurred once. The chain is built from TRBV6-2 or TRBV6-3 and TRBJ2-1; weak D call: TRBD1 (6 bases). CDR1 and CDR2 (germline): MNHEY, SVGEGT. The V and J ends lost 6 bases and 4 bases respectively, with 16 bases between them. CDR3 length: 15 residues. Here the CDR3 reads CASSFSGGSYNEQFF. For the CDR3, the DNA is TGTGCCAGCAGCTTTAGTGGGGGCTCGTACAATGAGCAGTTCTTC.

The CDR3 region has the DNA TGCGCCAGCAGCTTGGAGGAGGGGAACACAGATACGCAGTATTTT. Translated, it gives CASSLEEGNTDTQYF. This chain joins TRBV5-1 and TRBJ2-3; D is possibly TRBD2 (6 bases). The ends were cut back, 0 bases at V and 2 bases at J, with 10 bases in the middle. CDR3 length equals 15 residues. Germline lookup yields CDR1 SGHRS and CDR2 YFSETQ.

The CDR3 protein is CASIRGGDTEAFF. CDR3 coding DNA: TGTGCCAGCATCAGGGGTGGTGACACTGAAGCTTTCTTT. The chain carries TRBV6-5 and TRBJ1-1; a possible D gene is TRBD1 (6 bases). The CDR3 has 13 amino acids. V lost 7 bases to trimming and J lost 3 bases, with 12 bases between them. CDR1 MNHEY and CDR2 SVGAGI come from the germline V gene.

This clone was detected once. The V gene is TRBV11-2, the J gene TRBJ2-7; TRBD1 matches 8 bases. V lost 3 bases, J lost 7 bases, and 2 bases stayed unmatched. Germline V gene sequence: CDR1 SGHAT, CDR2 FQNNGV. CDR3 length: 12 residues. For the CDR3, the DNA is TGTGCCAGCAGCTTGAACAGGGGGGAGCAGTACTTC. Translation gives CASSLNRGEQYF.

This clone has a single count. This chain uses TRBV7-2 with TRBJ2-1; D is unresolved. Germline assignment: CDR1 SGHTA and CDR2 FQGNSA. The CDR3 is made up of 16 amino acids. Trimming removed 0 bases at V and 0 bases at J, with 9 bases between. Written as DNA, the CDR3 is TGTGCCAGCAGCTTAGCGCTGGGAAGCTCCTACAATGAGCAGTTCTTC. Protein: CASSLALGSSYNEQFF.

This chain joins TRBV2 and TRBJ2-1; the D call may be TRBD1 or TRBD2 (6 bases each). This CDR3 is built from 14 residues. The V end lost 3 bases, the J end lost 8 bases, and 14 bases lay between the germline ends. The germline CDR1 and CDR2 sequences are SNHLY and FYNNEI. The CDR3: CASSDRGAFDEQFF. In nucleotides, the CDR3 is TGTGCCAGCAGTGATAGGGGGGCCTTCGATGAGCAGTTCTTC.

In its sample, this clone was seen once. The chain couples TRBV6-4 to TRBJ2-1; D gene ambiguous. Looked up from germline, CDR1 is MRHNA and CDR2 is SNTAGT. The V end was cut by 4 bases, the J end by 5 bases, with 9 bases between. The CDR3 covers 13 residues. The CDR3 DNA is TGTGCCAGCAGTGTGAGCTCAAACAATGAGCAGTTCTTC. As protein: CASSVSSNNEQFF.

The CDR3 sequence is CASSQESRATGELFF. CDR3 DNA sequence: TGCGCCAGCAGCCAAGAGTCAAGGGCCACCGGGGAGCTGTTTTTT. The chain couples TRBV4-1 to TRBJ2-2; D unclear. This CDR3 region has 15 residues. CDR1 and CDR2 (germline): MGHRA, YSYEKL. V gave up 0 bases and J gave up 4 bases, with 9 bases separating them.

The J gene is TRBJ1-1, the V gene TRBV15; D gene ambiguous. This CDR3 comprises 14 residues. The V gene lost 1 base and the J gene lost 1 base, with 7 bases spanning the gap. Germline CDR1 is LNHNV and CDR2 is YYDKDF (reference sequence). The DNA for the CDR3 is TGTGCCACCAGCAGAGGCGAAGCGAACACTGAAGCTTTCTTT. Protein product: CATSRGEANTEAFF.

CDR3 DNA: TGTGCCAGCAGCTTGGTATTGGGGATTCAAGAGACCCAGTACTTC. This sequence encodes CASSLVLGIQETQYF. The chain recombines TRBV5-8 with TRBJ2-5; D call uncertain. CDR3 length equals 15 residues. In germline, CDR1 is SGHTS, CDR2 YDEGEE. V lost 0 bases to trimming and J lost 2 bases, with 11 bases between them.

About this clone: The junction differs from germline at one of its ends, possibly a read error. CDR3 amino acids: CASSQETGSEGYTF. The CDR3 region has the DNA TGTGCCAGCAGCCAAGAGACAGGGTCTGAAGGCTACACTTTC. The chain couples TRBV4-2 to TRBJ1-2; the match to TRBD1 covers 7 bases. The germline V gene encodes CDR1 LGHNA and CDR2 YNFKEQ. CDR3 size: 14 residues.

The rearrangement joins TRBV12-3 or TRBV12-4 to TRBJ1-1; the D gene is possibly TRBD1 (6 bases). This CDR3 has 11 residues. V lost 6 bases, J lost 11 bases, and 13 bases lay in between. CDR3 loop: CASSSGQGAFF. The CDR3 DNA reads as TGTGCCAGCAGCTCAGGCCAGGGGGCTTTCTTT.